This T cell receptor beta chain was obtained from a study of T cells in Graves' hyperthyroidism and ophthalmopathy. RNA transcripts gave rise to amplified TCR beta CDR3 regions. The TCR CDR3 was amplified in a first-round RT-PCR using the HTBI primer set. TCRdb reprocessed the multiplex PCR reads with MiXCR, giving one entry per CDR3 protein. The table shows some 510,000 distinct CDR3 sequences, with about 43% occurring only once. Patients with uncontrolled infections, other autoimmune diseases, pregnancy or lactation were excluded. On the basis of clinical symptoms, serum thyroxine and TRAb, thyroid ultrasound and orbital computed tomography, diagnoses were made. The CDR3 loop spans 13 amino acids. CDR1 is SGHNT, CDR2 YENEEA, per germline. V lost 1 base and J 5 bases, leaving 8 bases between the germline ends. In regard to this clonotype: Its specificity is not known.

Study-level points and caveats: The model anticipated ophthalmopathy a median approximately 6.6 months pre-onset. Ophthalmopathy and stable hyperthyroidism were separated by a 13 V-J model.

The sample taken for sequencing was peripheral blood or thyroid tissue (not recorded which). This receptor was identified in a young woman with Graves' hyperthyroidism. The rearrangement joins TRBV11-3 to TRBJ1-1; D uncertain. CDR3 sequence reads: CASSLGEVTEAFF. The CDR3 coding sequence is TGTGCCAGCAGCTTAGGGGAGGTAACTGAAGCTTTCTTT. Using reference TRBV11-3 and TRBJ1-1 for the parts outside the CDR3, the full variable domain is EAGVVQSPRYKIIEKKQPVAFWCNPISGHNTLYWYLQNLGQGPELLIRYENEEAVDDSQLPKDRFSAERLKGVDSTLKIQPAELGDSAVYLCASSLGEVTEAFFGQGTRLTVV.